These 6 T cell receptor beta chains came from one sample sequenced in a study of cytomegalovirus exposure and HLA in healthy donors. Primers: 60 Vbeta forward and 13 Jbeta reverse. Sequencing was performed with immunoSEQ multiplex PCR; in TCRdb, only in-frame clones are kept and a portion is missing. The sample has over 150,000 clones, around 73% seen once. The sequencing input was PBMCs. These receptors were obtained from a woman aged 25 to 39 in good health and CMV-seronegative.

The gene calls are TRBV6-1 and TRBJ2-7, with D perhaps matching TRBD1 (5 bases). V was cut by 6 bases and J by 2 bases, with 14 bases left in between. The CDR3 contains 14 residues. Germline CDR1 reads MNHNS; CDR2 reads SASEGT. The CDR3 DNA reads as TGTGCCAGCAGGGCCACAGGATCGGCCTACGAGCAGTACTTC. Protein: CASRATGSAYEQYF.

This chain joins TRBV9 and TRBJ2-5, with a tentative D call TRBD1 (7 bases). Trimming removed 4 bases from V and 0 bases from J, with 22 bases in between. The CDR3 loop spans 18 amino acids. Germline loops: CDR1 SGDLS, CDR2 YYNGEE. Here the CDR3 reads CASSPHPGGGYYQETQYF. The CDR3 DNA follows: TGTGCCAGCAGCCCCCACCCAGGGGGAGGATACTACCAAGAGACCCAGTACTTC.

The chain combines TRBV18 with TRBJ1-1; D unclear. V lost 3 bases and J lost 4, with 18 bases in between. This CDR3 region has 16 residues. Germline CDR1 and CDR2: KGHSH and LQKENI. The CDR3 DNA reads as TGTGCCAGCTCACCGCCGTCCAGAGGTAGGAGCACTGAAGCTTTCTTT. Residues: CASSPPSRGRSTEAFF.

The chain uses TRBV2 and TRBJ2-2; 8 bases align to TRBD1. Looked up from germline, CDR1 is SNHLY and CDR2 is FYNNEI. J gave up 7 bases and V 2 bases, and 12 bases lay outside the gene matches. This CDR3 spans 17 amino acids. In DNA form, the CDR3 reads TGTGCCAGCAGTGAATCTTTGACCGGGACAGGAAGCGGGGAGCTGTTTTTT. Translating gives CASSESLTGTGSGELFF.

For this clone: At the DNA level, this CDR3 is encoded by other sequences in the same sample as well. This CDR3 reads CASSLVRGYEQYF. CDR3 nucleotides: TGTGCCAGCAGTTTAGTCAGGGGCTACGAGCAGTACTTC. The chain carries TRBV28 and TRBJ2-7; D is possibly TRBD1 (6 bases). The ends were cut back, 2 bases at V and 3 bases at J, with 8 bases in the middle. CDR1 and CDR2 (germline): MDHEN, SYDVKM. The length of the CDR3 is 13 residues.

V and J are TRBV5-1 and TRBJ1-2; possibly TRBD1 for D (6 bases). The CDR3 covers 16 residues. The ends were cut back, 4 bases at V and 4 bases at J, with 20 bases in the middle. CDR1 is SGHRS, CDR2 YFSETQ, per germline. CDR3 residues: CASSRAPGQQGYGYTF. CDR3 DNA: TGCGCCAGCAGCAGAGCCCCCGGACAGCAGGGCTATGGCTACACCTTC. Full variable domain (outside the CDR3, taken from reference TRBV5-1 and TRBJ1-2): KAGVTQTPRYLIKTRGQQVTLSCSPISGHRSVSWYQQTPGQGLQFLFEYFSETQRNKGNFPGRFSGRQFSNSRSEMNVSTLELGDSALYLCASSRAPGQQGYGYTFGSGTRLTVV.